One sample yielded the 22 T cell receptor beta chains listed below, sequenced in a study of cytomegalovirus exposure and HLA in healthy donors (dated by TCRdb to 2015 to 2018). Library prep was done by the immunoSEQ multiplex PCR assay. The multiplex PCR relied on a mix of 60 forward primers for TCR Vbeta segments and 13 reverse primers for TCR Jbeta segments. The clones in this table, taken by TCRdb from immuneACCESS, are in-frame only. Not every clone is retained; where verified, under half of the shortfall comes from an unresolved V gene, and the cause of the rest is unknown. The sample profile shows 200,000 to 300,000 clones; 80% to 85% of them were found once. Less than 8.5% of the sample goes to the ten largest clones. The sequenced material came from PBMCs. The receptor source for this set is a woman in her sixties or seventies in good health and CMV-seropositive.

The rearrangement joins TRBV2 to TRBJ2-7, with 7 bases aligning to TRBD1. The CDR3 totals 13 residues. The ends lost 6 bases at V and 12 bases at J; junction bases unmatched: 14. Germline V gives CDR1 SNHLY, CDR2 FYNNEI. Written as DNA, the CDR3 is TGTGCCAGCAGCGGTCCGGGACAGCGAATTCTGTACTTC. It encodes CASSGPGQRILYF.

The DNA for the CDR3 is TGTGCCAGCAGTGTGGGAGGTTCTGGTGAGCAGTTCTTC. Translation: CASSVGGSGEQFF. The V and J genes are TRBV2 and TRBJ2-1; the D gene is possibly TRBD2 (6 bases). Germline values: CDR1 SNHLY, CDR2 FYNNEI. The CDR3 totals 13 residues. V gave up 4 bases and J gave up 9 bases, with 13 bases separating them.

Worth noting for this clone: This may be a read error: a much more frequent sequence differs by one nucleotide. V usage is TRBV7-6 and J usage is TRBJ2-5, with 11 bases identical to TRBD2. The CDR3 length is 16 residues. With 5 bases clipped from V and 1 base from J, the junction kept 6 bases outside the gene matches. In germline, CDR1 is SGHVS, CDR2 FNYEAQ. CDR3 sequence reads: CASSPRTSGFQETQYF. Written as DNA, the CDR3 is TGTGCCAGCAGCCCCCGGACTAGCGGGTTCCAAGAGACCCAGTACTTC.

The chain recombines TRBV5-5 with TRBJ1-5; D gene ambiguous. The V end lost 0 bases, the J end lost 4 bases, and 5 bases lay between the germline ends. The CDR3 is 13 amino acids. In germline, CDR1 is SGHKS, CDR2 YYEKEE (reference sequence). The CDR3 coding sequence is TGTGCCAGCAGCTTGGTTCAGAATCAGCCCCAGCATTTT. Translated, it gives CASSLVQNQPQHF.

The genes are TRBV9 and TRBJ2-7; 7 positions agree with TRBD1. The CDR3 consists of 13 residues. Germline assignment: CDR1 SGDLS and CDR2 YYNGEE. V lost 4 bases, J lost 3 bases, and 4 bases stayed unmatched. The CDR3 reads CASSPTGFYEQYF. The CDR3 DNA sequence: TGTGCCAGCAGCCCGACAGGGTTCTACGAGCAGTACTTC.

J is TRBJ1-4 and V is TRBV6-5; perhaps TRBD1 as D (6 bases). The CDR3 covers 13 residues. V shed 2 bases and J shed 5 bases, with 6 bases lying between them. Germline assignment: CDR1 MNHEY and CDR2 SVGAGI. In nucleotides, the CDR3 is TGTGCCAGCAGTTACACAGGGAATGAAAAACTGTTTTTT. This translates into CASSYTGNEKLFF.

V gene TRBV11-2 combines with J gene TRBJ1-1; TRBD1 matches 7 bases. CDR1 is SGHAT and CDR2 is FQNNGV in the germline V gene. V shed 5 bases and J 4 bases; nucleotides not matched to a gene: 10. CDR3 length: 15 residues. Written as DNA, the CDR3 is TGTGCCAGCAGCGAATACAGGGGTTGGACCACTGAAGCTTTCTTT. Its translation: CASSEYRGWTTEAFF.

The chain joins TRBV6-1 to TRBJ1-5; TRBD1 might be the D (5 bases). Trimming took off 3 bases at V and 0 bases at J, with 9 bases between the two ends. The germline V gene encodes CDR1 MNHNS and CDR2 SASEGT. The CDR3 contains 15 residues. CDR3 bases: TGTGCCAGCAGTGACGGGGGTTCTAGCAATCAGCCCCAGCATTTT. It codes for CASSDGGSSNQPQHF.

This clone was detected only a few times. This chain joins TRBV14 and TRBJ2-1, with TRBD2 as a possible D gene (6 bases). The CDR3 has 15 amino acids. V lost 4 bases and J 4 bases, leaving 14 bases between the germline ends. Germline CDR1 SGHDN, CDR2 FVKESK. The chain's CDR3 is CASSLVGGRYNEQFF. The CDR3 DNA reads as TGTGCCAGCAGCCTCGTGGGAGGAAGGTACAATGAGCAGTTCTTC.

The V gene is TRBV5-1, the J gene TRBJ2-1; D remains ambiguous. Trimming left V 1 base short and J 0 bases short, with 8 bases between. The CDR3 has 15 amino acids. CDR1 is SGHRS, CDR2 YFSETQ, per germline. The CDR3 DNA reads TGCGCCAGCAGCTTGTGGCAGAACTCCTACAATGAGCAGTTCTTC. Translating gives CASSLWQNSYNEQFF.

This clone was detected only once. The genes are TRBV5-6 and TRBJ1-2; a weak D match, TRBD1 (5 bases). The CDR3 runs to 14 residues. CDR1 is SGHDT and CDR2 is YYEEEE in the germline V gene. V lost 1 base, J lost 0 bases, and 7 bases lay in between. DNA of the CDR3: TGTGCCAGCAGCTTGTTGACAGCTAACTATGGCTACACCTTC. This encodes CASSLLTANYGYTF.

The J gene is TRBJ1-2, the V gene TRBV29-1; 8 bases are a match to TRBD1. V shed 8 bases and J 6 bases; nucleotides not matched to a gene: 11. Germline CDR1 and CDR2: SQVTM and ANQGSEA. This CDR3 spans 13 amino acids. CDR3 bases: TGCAGCTTTGGAGGGACAGGCCTCCATGGCTACACCTTC. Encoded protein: CSFGGTGLHGYTF.

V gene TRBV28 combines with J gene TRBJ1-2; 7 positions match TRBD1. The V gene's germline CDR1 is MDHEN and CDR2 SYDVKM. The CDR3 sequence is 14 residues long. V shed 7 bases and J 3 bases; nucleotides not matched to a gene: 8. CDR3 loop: CASNQGGLDYGYTF. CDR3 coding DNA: TGTGCCAGCAACCAAGGGGGCCTGGACTATGGCTACACCTTC.

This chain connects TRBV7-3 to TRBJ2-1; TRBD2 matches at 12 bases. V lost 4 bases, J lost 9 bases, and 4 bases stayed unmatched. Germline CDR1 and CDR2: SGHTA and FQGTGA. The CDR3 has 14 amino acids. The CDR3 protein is CASSSTSGRSEQFF. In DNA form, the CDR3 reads TGTGCCAGCAGCTCCACTAGCGGGAGGAGTGAGCAGTTCTTC.

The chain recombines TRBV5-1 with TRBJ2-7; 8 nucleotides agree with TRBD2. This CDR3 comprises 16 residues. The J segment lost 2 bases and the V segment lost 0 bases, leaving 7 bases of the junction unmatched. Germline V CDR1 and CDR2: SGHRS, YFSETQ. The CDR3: CASSLVSGGITYEQYF. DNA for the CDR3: TGCGCCAGCAGCTTGGTGTCGGGGGGGATCACCTACGAGCAGTACTTC.

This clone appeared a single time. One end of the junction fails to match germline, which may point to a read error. This CDR3 is CANSPDRGGTEAFF. CDR3 sequence (DNA): TGCGCCAACAGCCCGGACAGGGGAGGGACTGAAGCTTTCTTT. The rearrangement joins TRBV5-1 to TRBJ1-1, with 9 bases aligning to TRBD1. Germline CDR1 reads SGHRS; CDR2 reads YFSETQ. The CDR3 is 14 residues long.

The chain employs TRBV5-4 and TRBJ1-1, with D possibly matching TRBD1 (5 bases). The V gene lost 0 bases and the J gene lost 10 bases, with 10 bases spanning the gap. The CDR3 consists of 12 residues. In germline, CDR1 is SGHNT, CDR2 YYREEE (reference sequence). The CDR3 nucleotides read TGTGCCAGCAGCTTGGAGGGGTTTATAGCTTTCTTT. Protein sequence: CASSLEGFIAFF.

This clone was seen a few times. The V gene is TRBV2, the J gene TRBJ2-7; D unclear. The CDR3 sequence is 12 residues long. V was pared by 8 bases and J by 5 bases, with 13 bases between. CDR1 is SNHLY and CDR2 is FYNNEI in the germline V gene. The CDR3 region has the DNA TGTGCCAGCTCGGTACGGGTACACGAGCAGTACTTC. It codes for CASSVRVHEQYF. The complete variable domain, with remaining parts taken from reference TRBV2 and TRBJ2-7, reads EPEVTQTPSHQVTQMGQEVILRCVPISNHLYFYWYRQILGQKVEFLVSFYNNEISEKSEIFDDQFSVERPDGSNFTLKIRSTKLEDSAMYFCASSVRVHEQYFGPGTRLTVT.

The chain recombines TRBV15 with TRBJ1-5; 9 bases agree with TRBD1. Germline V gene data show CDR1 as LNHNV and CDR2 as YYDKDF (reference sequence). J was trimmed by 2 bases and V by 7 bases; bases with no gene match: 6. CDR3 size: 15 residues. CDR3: CATTPDRGGNQPQHF. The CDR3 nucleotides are TGTGCCACCACCCCGGACAGGGGCGGCAATCAGCCCCAGCATTTT.

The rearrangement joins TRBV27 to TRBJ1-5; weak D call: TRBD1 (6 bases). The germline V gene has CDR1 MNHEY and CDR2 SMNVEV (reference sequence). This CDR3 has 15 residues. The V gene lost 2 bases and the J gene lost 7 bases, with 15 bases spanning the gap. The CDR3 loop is CASSLEGQATQPQHF. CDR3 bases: TGTGCCAGCAGTTTAGAGGGACAAGCAACACAGCCCCAGCATTTT.

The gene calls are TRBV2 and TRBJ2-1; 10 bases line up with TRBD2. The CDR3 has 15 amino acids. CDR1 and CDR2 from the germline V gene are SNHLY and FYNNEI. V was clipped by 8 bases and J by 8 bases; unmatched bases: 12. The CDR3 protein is CASPRLAGDLDEQFF. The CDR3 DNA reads TGTGCCAGCCCCAGGCTAGCGGGAGACTTAGATGAGCAGTTCTTC. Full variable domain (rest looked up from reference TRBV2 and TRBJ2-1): EPEVTQTPSHQVTQMGQEVILRCVPISNHLYFYWYRQILGQKVEFLVSFYNNEISEKSEIFDDQFSVERPDGSNFTLKIRSTKLEDSAMYFCASPRLAGDLDEQFFGPGTRLTVL.

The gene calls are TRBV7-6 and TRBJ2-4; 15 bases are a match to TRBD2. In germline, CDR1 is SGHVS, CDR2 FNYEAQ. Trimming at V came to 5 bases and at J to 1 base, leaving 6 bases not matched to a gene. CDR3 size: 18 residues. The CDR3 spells CASSRGLAGGPAKNIQYF. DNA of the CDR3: TGTGCCAGCAGCCGTGGACTAGCGGGAGGGCCTGCCAAAAACATTCAGTACTTC.